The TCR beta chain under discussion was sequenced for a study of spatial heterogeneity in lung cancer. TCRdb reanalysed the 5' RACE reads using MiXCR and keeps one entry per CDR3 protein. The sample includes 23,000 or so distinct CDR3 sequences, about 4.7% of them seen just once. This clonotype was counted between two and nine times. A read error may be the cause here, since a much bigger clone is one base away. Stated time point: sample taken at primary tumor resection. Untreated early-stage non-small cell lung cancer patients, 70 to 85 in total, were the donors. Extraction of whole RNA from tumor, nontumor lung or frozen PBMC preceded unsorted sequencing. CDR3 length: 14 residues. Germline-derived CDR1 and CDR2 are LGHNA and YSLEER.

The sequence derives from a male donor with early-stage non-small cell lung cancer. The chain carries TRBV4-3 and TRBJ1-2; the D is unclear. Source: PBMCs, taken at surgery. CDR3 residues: CANSQDPSNYGYTF. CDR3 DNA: TGCGCCAACAGCCAAGACCCTTCGAACTATGGCTACACCTTC.